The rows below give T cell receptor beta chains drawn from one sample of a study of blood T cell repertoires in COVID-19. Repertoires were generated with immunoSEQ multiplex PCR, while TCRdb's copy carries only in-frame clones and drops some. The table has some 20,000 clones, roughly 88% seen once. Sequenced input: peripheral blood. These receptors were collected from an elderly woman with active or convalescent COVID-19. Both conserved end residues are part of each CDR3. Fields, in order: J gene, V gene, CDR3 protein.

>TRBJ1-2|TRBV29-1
CSVGTGVGYTF
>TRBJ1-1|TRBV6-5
CASSYTGRTTEAFF
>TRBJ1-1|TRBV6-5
CASSYSVRGVTEAFF
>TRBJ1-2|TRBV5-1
CASSPRTGNYGYTF
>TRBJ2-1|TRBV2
CASRSEGTRGTNEQFF
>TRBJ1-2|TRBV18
CASSPGQGEIYGYTF
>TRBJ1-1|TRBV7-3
CASSTGTGYDTEAFF
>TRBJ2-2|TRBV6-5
CASSYTGQGIELFF
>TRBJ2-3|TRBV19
CASSRRRDFPADTQYF
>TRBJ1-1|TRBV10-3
CAISEPGQGVPEAFF
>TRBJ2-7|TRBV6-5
CASNQASYEQYF
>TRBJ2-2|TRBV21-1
CASSKWQGAAGELFF
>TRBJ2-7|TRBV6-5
CASSYMRGSSYEQYF
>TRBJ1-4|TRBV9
CASSPDPQGHEKLFF
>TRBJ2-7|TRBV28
CASSLKGTGIPLYF
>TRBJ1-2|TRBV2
CASSEGQGGPINYGYTF
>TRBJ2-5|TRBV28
CASSLGGGHGETQYF
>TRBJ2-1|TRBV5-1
CASSEGQGAFSRQFF
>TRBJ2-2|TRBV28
CASSLAGGRAGELFF
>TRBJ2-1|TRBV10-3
CAIRGLAGGSYNEQFF
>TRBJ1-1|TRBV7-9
CASSLVRQGSEAFF
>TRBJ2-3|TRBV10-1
CASSLSGGDTQYF
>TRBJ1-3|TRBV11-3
CASSLVGPPISGNTIYF
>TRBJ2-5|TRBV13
CASSPWGPLKSTETQYF
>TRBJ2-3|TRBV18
CASSPIAGGLAPDTQYF
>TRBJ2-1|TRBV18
CASSPPITSGYNEQFF
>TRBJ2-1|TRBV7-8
CASSTRTSGGASWNEQFF
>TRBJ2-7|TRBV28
CASSPSGGQPYEQYF
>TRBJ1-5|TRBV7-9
CASSLAAGNGPQHF
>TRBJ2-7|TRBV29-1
CSVEPSAGGPNEQYF
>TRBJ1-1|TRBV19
CASRSHRPGTYTGAEAFF
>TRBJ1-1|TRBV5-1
CASSERTGMNTEAFF
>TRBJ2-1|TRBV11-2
CASSLALGALDFSDEQFF
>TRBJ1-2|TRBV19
CASSVGQGNYGYTF
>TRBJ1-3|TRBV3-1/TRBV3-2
CASRHAGNTIYF
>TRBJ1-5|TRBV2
CASSEAAYRGQPQHF
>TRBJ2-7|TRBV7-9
CASSLMFSSYEQYF
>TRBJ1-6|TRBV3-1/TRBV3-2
CASSRTDSTLHF
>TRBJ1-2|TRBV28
CASSPTGTSYGYTF
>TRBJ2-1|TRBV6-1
CASSAGGHHTTLSSYNEQFF
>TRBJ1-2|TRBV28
CASGGYYGYTF
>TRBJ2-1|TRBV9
CASSPQDSTIVGHEQFF
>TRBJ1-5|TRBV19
CASSIDSGAPWNQPQHF